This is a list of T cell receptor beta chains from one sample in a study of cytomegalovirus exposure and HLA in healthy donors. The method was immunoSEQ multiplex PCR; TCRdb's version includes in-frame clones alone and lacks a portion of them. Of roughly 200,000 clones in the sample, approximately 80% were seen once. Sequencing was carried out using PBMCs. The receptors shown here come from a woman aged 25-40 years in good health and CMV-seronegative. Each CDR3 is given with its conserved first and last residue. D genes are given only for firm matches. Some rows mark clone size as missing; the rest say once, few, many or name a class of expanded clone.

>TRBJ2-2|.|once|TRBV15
TGTGCCACCAGCGGACGGGACATATCTGGCACCGGGGAGCTGTTTTTT
CATSGRDISGTGELFF
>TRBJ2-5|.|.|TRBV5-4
TGTGCCAGCAGCTTTCGATCGACTGGGGAGACCCAGTACTTC
CASSFRSTGETQYF
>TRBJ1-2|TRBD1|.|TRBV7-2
TGTGCCAGCAGCCCAAACCTTCAACAGGGGGCTCTCAACTATGGCTACACCTTC
CASSPNLQQGALNYGYTF
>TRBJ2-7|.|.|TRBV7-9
TGTTCCAGCAGCTCCGCGGGGGCGGTTCCCCCCTACGAGCAGTACTTC
CSSSSAGAVPPYEQYF
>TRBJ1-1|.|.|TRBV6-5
TGTGCCAGCGGGCGAACGAGGAACACTGAAGCTTTCTTT
CASGRTRNTEAFF
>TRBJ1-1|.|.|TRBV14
TGTGCCAGCAGCCCCCTTGGAGGGATAGGGACTGAAGCTTTCTTT
CASSPLGGIGTEAFF
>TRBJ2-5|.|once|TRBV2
TGTGCCAGCAGTGAAGCGCGGACAGAACAAGAGACCCAGTACTTC
CASSEARTEQETQYF
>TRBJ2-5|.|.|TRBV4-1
TGCGCCAGCAGCTCGGACAGTTGGGGAGAGACCCAGTACTTC
CASSSDSWGETQYF
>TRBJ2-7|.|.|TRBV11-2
TGTGCCAGCAGCCGGGGAGAGGGAAGTTTCTACGAGCAGTACTTC
CASSRGEGSFYEQYF
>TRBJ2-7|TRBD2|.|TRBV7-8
TGTGCCAGCAGCCCCGGGGGGGCCTGGGGCGGCGAGCAGTACTTC
CASSPGGAWGGEQYF
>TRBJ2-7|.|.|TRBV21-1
TGTGCCAGCAGCAAAGATGCAGGGGGCTTCACCTACGAGCAGTACTTC
CASSKDAGGFTYEQYF
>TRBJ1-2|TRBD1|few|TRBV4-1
TGCGCCAGCAGCCTCGGGACAGGGGGGGGCTACACCTTC
CASSLGTGGGYTF
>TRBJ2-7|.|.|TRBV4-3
TGCGCCAGCAGCCAAGGGAGGGGACGCCCAAACGAGCAGTACTTC
CASSQGRGRPNEQYF
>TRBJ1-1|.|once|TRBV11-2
TGTGCCAGCAGCTGGGGGGAAAGCACTGAAGCTTTCTTT
CASSWGESTEAFF
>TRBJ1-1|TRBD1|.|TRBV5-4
TGTGCCAGCAGCCCCCCGCCACTCGGGACAGCAAACACTGAAGCTTTCTTT
CASSPPPLGTANTEAFF
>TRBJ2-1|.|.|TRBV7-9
TGTGCCAGCAGCCGACAGACCCGTACCTATAATGAGCAGTTCTTC
CASSRQTRTYNEQFF
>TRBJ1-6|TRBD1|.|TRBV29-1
TGCAGCGTCGGACAGGGGCCTAATTCACCCCTCCACTTT
CSVGQGPNSPLHF
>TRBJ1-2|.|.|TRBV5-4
TGTGCCAGCAGCTTTACAGGGCTCTATGGCTACACCTTC
CASSFTGLYGYTF
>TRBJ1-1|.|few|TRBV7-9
TGTGCCAGCAGCCAACAGGGTCTTCCTGAAGCTTTCTTT
CASSQQGLPEAFF
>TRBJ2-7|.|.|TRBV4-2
TGTGCCAGCAGCCAAGAAGTAGGGGGACGGGCCCACGAGCAGTACTTC
CASSQEVGGRAHEQYF
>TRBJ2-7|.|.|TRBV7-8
TGTGCCAGCAGCTCAAGGGGGGGGAATGACTACGAGCAGTACTTC
CASSSRGGNDYEQYF
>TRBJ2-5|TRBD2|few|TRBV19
TGTGCCAGTAGGACACTAGCGGGGGATGAGACCCAGTACTTC
CASRTLAGDETQYF
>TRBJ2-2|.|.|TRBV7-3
TGTGCCAGCAGCTTGTCAGGTCGTACGAACACCGGGGAGCTGTTTTTT
CASSLSGRTNTGELFF
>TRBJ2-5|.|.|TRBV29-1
TGCAGCGTTGAAGGGTCTAGCGACCGGACCCAGTACTTC
CSVEGSSDRTQYF
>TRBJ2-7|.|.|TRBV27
TGTGCCAGCAGTTTATCATCCAGGGGGGTTTGGAACGAGCAGTACTTC
CASSLSSRGVWNEQYF
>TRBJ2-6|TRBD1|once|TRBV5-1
TGCGCCAGCAGCTTGATCGGGACAGGTACTAGCTCTGGGGCCAACGTCCTGACTTTC
CASSLIGTGTSSGANVLTF
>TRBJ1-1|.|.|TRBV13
TGTGCCAGCAGCTCAACAGGGAGCGTGAACACTGAAGCTTTCTTT
CASSSTGSVNTEAFF
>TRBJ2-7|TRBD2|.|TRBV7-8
TGTGCCAGCAGCTGGGTGCTAGCGGGAGGGCCGTCTATCTGCGGGCAGTACTTC
CASSWVLAGGPSICGQYF
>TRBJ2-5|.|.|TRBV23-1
TGCGCCAGCAGTCAATCCTGGCTAGCGGAGACCCAGTACTTC
CASSQSWLAETQYF
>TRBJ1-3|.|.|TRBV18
TGTGCCAGCTCACCGCTAGGCGTCTTGGGCCAGGGATCAAAAAACACCATATATTTT
CASSPLGVLGQGSKNTIYF
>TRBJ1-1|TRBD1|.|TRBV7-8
TGTGCCAGCAGCCTGACAGGGCCCTCGAACACTGAAGCTTTCTTT
CASSLTGPSNTEAFF
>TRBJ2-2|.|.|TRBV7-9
TGTGCCAGCAGCCTCAACAGGGTCTGGAACACCGGGGAGCTGTTTTTT
CASSLNRVWNTGELFF
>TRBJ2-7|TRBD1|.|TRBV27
TGTGCCAGCAGGCACGGACAGGGCTCCTACGAGCAGTACTTC
CASRHGQGSYEQYF
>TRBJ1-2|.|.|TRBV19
TGTGCCAGTACCGAGGGGGTGAACTATGGCTACACCTTC
CASTEGVNYGYTF
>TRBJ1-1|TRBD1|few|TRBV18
TGTGCCAGCTCACCAACGGCAGGGGGAAAGAACACTGAAGCTTTCTTT
CASSPTAGGKNTEAFF
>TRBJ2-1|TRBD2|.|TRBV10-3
TGTGCCATCAGTGAACTAGCGGGAGTAAGAAATGAGCAGTTCTTC
CAISELAGVRNEQFF
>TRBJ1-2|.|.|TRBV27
TGTGCCAGCAGTTCCCGACAGCAACCTAGGGGCTACACCTTC
CASSSRQQPRGYTF
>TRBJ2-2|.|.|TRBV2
TGTGCCAGCAGGAGGACAATCGCGAACACCGGGGAGCTGTTTTTT
CASRRTIANTGELFF
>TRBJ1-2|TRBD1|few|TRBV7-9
TGTGCCAGCAGCTCCGCCGGGACAGGGGGCCTAGGGGACTATGGCTACACCTTC
CASSSAGTGGLGDYGYTF
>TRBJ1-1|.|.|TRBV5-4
TGTGCCAGCAGCTTGGTTCCCGGGACTCCCCCCGAAGCTTTCTTT
CASSLVPGTPPEAFF
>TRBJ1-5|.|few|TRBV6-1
TGTGCCAGCAGTGAAGTGGAGGGGACGGGCAATCAGCCCCAGCATTTT
CASSEVEGTGNQPQHF
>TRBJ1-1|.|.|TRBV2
TGTGCCAGCCCCGTGGAGGAGACCACTGAAGCTTTCTTT
CASPVEETTEAFF
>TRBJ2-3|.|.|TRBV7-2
TGTGCCAGCAGCTCCAACGTGGCGGTAGATACGCAGTATTTT
CASSSNVAVDTQYF
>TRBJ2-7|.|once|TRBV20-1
TGCAGTGCTGGCAGACTAGGCGAGCAGTACTTC
CSAGRLGEQYF
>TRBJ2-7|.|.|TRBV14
TGTGCCAGCAGCCATTCATACGAGCAGTACTTC
CASSHSYEQYF
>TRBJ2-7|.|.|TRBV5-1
TGCGCCAGCAAAACTTTCGGGGACTCCTACGAGCAGTACTTC
CASKTFGDSYEQYF
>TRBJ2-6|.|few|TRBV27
TGTGCCAGCAGTTTGAGCTCTGGGGCCAACGTCCTGACTTTC
CASSLSSGANVLTF
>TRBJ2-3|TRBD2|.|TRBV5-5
TGTGCCAGCAGCTCTGGGGGGGGAACAGATACGCAGTATTTT
CASSSGGGTDTQYF
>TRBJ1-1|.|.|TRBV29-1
TGCAGCGCTGCAGCAGGGCAAGGCACTGAAGCTTTCTTT
CSAAAGQGTEAFF
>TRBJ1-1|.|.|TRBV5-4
TGTGCCAGCAGCCTGGTCGACAGACTGAACACTGAAGCTTTCTTT
CASSLVDRLNTEAFF
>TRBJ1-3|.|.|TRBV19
TGTGCCAGTAGTATGGGCAGCTCGTCAGGAAACACCATATATTTT
CASSMGSSSGNTIYF
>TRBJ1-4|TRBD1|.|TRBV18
TGTGCCAGCTCACCCAGGACAGGGGACGCAACTAATGAAAAACTGTTTTTT
CASSPRTGDATNEKLFF
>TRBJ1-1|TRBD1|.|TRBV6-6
TGTGCCAGCAGTTACGGGACAGGTAGCATGAACACTGAAGCTTTCTTT
CASSYGTGSMNTEAFF
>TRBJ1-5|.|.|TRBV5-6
TGTGCCAGCAGCTCGGGGAATCAGCCCCAGCATTTT
CASSSGNQPQHF